This TCR beta chain comes out of a study of blood T cell repertoires in COVID-19. Study as a whole: Material from acute and convalescent COVID-19 was sourced from the United States, Italy and Spain. From T cells, B-cell-depleted T cells, or PBMCs came the material, which was cDNA or gDNA.

In the study's own analysis: Reference gene primer amplification yielded estimated nucleated cell counts. Some clones are missing from TCRdb's copy, which holds only in-frame ones; the method was immunoSEQ multiplex PCR. Clonal size and the V and J genes are those of that table, whereas D and trimming came from the DNA. Among under 95,000 clones listed, around 81% were seen once. The CDR3 is 17 amino acids. Trimming stripped 0 bases from V and 0 bases from J, with 9 bases between. CDR1 is MNHNS, CDR2 SASEGT, per germline. Material: peripheral blood. The sequence came from a woman aged 70-85 years with acute or convalescent COVID-19. The V call is TRBV6-1, the J call TRBJ2-6; D may be TRBD1 (5 bases). In nucleotides, the CDR3 is TGTGCCAGCAGTGAAGCCTCAGGGTTCTCTGGGGCCAACGTCCTGACTTTC. Residues: CASSEASGFSGANVLTF.